This is a list of T cell receptor beta chains from one sample in a study of blood T cell repertoires in COVID-19. Produced via immunoSEQ multiplex PCR; TCRdb's table is partial and in-frame only. There are approximately 50,000 clones in the sample; around nine tenths occur only once, and around 3.1% lies in the top ten. The sequencing input was peripheral blood. These receptors were obtained from a human donor in a cohort sampled during active COVID-19. Both conserved end residues are part of each CDR3. Expanded clones are given a class, and other clones once, few, many or no size at all.

>.|TRBJ1-6|TRBV5-8
CASRPRSLSIGDSPLHF
>.|TRBJ2-2|TRBV3-1/TRBV3-2
CASSPRLARTGELFF
>.|TRBJ1-4|TRBV10-3
CAISESGVEKLFF
>.|TRBJ1-3|TRBV6-5
CASVVGDTIYF
>.|TRBJ1-2|TRBV24-1
CATSESDRGSGYTF
>.|TRBJ2-2|TRBV7-9
CASSFGTGELFF
>.|TRBJ2-1|TRBV28
CASSSYGTGSYNEQFF
>.|TRBJ1-5|TRBV24-1
CATSDYRVGQPQHF
>once|TRBJ1-2|TRBV7-9
CASSLANGGADYGYTF
>.|TRBJ2-5|TRBV20-1
CSARGEETQYF
>.|TRBJ1-1|TRBV4-2
CASSRPGQVLNTEAFF
>.|TRBJ2-1|TRBV24-1
CATSDRTSGVPEQFF
>.|TRBJ1-5|TRBV2
CASSGRTGGLGSHQPQHF
>few|TRBJ2-2|TRBV14
CASSRGTPTGELFF
>.|TRBJ2-1|TRBV28
CSTGGSYNEQFF
>once|TRBJ2-1|TRBV24-1
CATTFAGEQFF
>.|TRBJ2-7|TRBV9
CASSVEGYEQYF
>.|TRBJ1-2|TRBV2
CASRGQSPYGYTF
>.|TRBJ1-5|TRBV7-2
CASSFRENQPQHF
>.|TRBJ2-1|TRBV5-1
CASSSGGTSDNEQFF
>.|TRBJ1-5|TRBV25-1
CASSLTGGNQPQHF
>once|TRBJ2-1|TRBV3-1/TRBV3-2
CASSRTSGNEQFF
>.|TRBJ2-3|TRBV7-2
CASSFKGTDLTDTQYF
>.|TRBJ1-5|TRBV6-1
CASSEIAGHVDQPQHF
>.|TRBJ2-5|TRBV7-2
CASRADSRSETQYF
>few|TRBJ1-6|TRBV10-1
CASSAAGQNSPLHF
>.|TRBJ2-5|TRBV3-1/TRBV3-2
CASSQVSGGETQYF
>.|TRBJ1-2|TRBV7-2
CASSLDSHYGYTF
>.|TRBJ1-1|TRBV5-5
CASSPGDTGYLEAFF
>few|TRBJ1-6|TRBV14
CASSHQNSPLHF
>.|TRBJ2-2|TRBV25-1
CASSLSTGELFF
>.|TRBJ1-1|TRBV11-2
CASSSHTNTEAFF
>.|TRBJ1-2|TRBV4-2
CASSQAGTAYGYTF
>.|TRBJ2-4|TRBV19
CASTLREGTLQKNIQYF
>.|TRBJ1-4|TRBV3-1/TRBV3-2
CASSPRDRGEKLFF
>.|TRBJ2-1|TRBV18
CASSPPSGGAYNEQFF
>once|TRBJ2-6|TRBV4-3
CASSQEKDWAGANVLTF
>once|TRBJ1-5|TRBV6-5
CASSSPRGGQQPQHF
>.|TRBJ2-2|TRBV10-3
CAISAKGQGAIGELFF
>.|TRBJ2-6|TRBV4-1
CASSHQLGGGPGANVLTF
>.|TRBJ2-7|TRBV6-6
CASSYHQGQGDF
>.|TRBJ1-1|TRBV11-2
CASSATQGNTEAFF
>.|TRBJ1-2|TRBV12-3/TRBV12-4
CASSLGLYGYTF
>.|TRBJ1-2|TRBV6-2/TRBV6-3
CASSLPSGVSGYTF
>.|TRBJ1-3|TRBV6-6
CASRLGQGVGNTIYF
>once|TRBJ2-5|TRBV24-1
CATSDWGKRGPYQETQYF
>.|TRBJ2-5|TRBV5-1
CASSLSGQGGETQYF
>.|TRBJ2-3|TRBV7-8
CASSSISLGTDTQYF
>.|TRBJ2-7|TRBV6-5
CASSYRQGYYEQYF
>.|TRBJ1-1|TRBV5-4
CASSLGRDTEAFF
>.|TRBJ2-7|TRBV6-6
CASSSLLSSYEQYF
>.|TRBJ2-7|TRBV24-1
CATSEGTGPYEQYF
>.|TRBJ2-1|TRBV9
CASSPPEIAGGEQFF